The clone carrying this TCR beta chain was seen only a few times. The data originate from a study of cytomegalovirus exposure and HLA in healthy donors. In germline, CDR1 is SGDLS, CDR2 YYNGEE. The CDR3 sequence is 14 residues long. V lost 3 bases and J lost 7, with 14 bases in between. Primers included in the PCR were 60 Vbeta and 13 Jbeta primers. This table comes from immunoSEQ multiplex PCR, and its TCRdb copy is limited to in-frame clones, with some not included. This sample has about 140,000 clones; 8.5% to 10% occur once, and the top ten carry under 2%. Sequencing was performed on PBMCs. This TCR derives from a man aged 50 or older in good health and CMV-seronegative. V usage is TRBV9 and J usage is TRBJ1-5; TRBD1 is a possible D gene (6 bases). This CDR3 is CASSANRVGQPQHF. In nucleotides, the CDR3 is TGTGCCAGCAGCGCGAACAGGGTCGGACAGCCCCAGCATTTT.